Each of the 22 T cell receptor beta chains below was sequenced from the same sample in a study of healthy donors' naive CD4 and CD8 T cells. Each TCR library used around 500 ng of total RNA and a linear amplification protocol. TCRdb reprocessed the reads via MiXCR and lists one record per CDR3 protein. Of 180,000 or so distinct CDR3 sequences in the sample, around 70% were seen once. The sequenced material came from naive CD4+ and CD8+ T cells sorted from blood, pooled from several donors. These receptors all come from a pool of human donors in good health; the sample pools cells from several healthy donors.

V is TRBV4-3 and J is TRBJ2-1; 7 positions agree with TRBD2. This CDR3 comprises 18 residues. Germline V gene lookup returns CDR1 LGHNA and CDR2 YSLEER. V was clipped by 1 base and J by 0 bases; unmatched bases: 9. CDR3 amino acids: CASSQVWGEGFSYNEQFF. DNA of the CDR3: TGCGCCAGCAGCCAAGTCTGGGGGGAGGGGTTCTCCTACAATGAGCAGTTCTTC.

V is TRBV19 and J is TRBJ2-1, with 14 nucleotides matching TRBD2. V lost 5 bases and J lost 6; bases outside the gene matches: 6. Germline V gene sequence: CDR1 LNHDA, CDR2 SQIVND (reference sequence). The CDR3 totals 16 residues. CDR3 sequence (DNA): TGTGCCAGTAGTGATCCGGGACTAGCGGGGGTCAATGAGCAGTTCTTC. This gives the protein CASSDPGLAGVNEQFF.

This clonotype was observed a handful of times. CDR3: CSARLLSGSPSTGELFF. In DNA, the CDR3 is TGCAGTGCTAGGTTGCTTAGCGGGAGCCCCAGCACCGGGGAGCTGTTTTTT. The chain employs TRBV20-1 and TRBJ2-2; 9 bases map to TRBD2. V lost 3 bases and J lost 4; bases outside the gene matches: 12. The germline V gene encodes CDR1 DFQATT and CDR2 SNEGSKA (reference sequence). The CDR3 consists of 17 residues.

V and J are TRBV4-3 and TRBJ2-2; 13 bases agree with TRBD2. This CDR3 has 19 residues. CDR1 is LGHNA and CDR2 is YSLEER in the germline V gene. The V and J ends lost 1 base and 4 bases, in that order; junction bases with no gene match: 9. CDR3 sequence (DNA): TGCGCCAGCAGCCAAGGGGGACTAGCGGGACCTCACAGCACCGGGGAGCTGTTTTTT. Translated: CASSQGGLAGPHSTGELFF.

The CDR3 is CASSLVAGTGYTF. In DNA form, the CDR3 reads TGCGCCAGCAGCTTGGTGGCAGGGACCGGCTACACCTTC. The chain joins TRBV5-1 to TRBJ1-2, with D possibly TRBD1 on 5 matching bases. Germline CDR1 SGHRS, CDR2 YFSETQ. The CDR3 contains 13 residues. The V gene lost 0 bases and the J gene lost 8 bases, with 11 bases spanning the gap.

V and J are TRBV6-5 and TRBJ1-1; D is possibly TRBD1 (5 bases). CDR3 length: 15 amino acids. Deletions cut 6 bases from V and 7 bases from J, with 21 bases between. Looked up from germline, CDR1 is MNHEY and CDR2 is SVGAGI. Here the CDR3 reads CASRQDGTTSVEAFF. The CDR3 region has the DNA TGTGCCAGCAGACAGGACGGGACCACCTCGGTTGAAGCTTTCTTT.

Notes on this clonotype: Compared with germline, one end of the junction differs, possibly owing to a read error. The CDR3: CASSFNRGPADF. CDR3 coding DNA: TGTGCCAGCAGCTTCAACAGGGGGCCCGCGGACTTC. This chain joins TRBV7-8 and TRBJ2-4; TRBD1 matches 9 bases. CDR3 length equals 12 residues. Germline-derived CDR1 and CDR2 are SGHVS and FQNEAQ.

V and J are TRBV29-1 and TRBJ1-2; 7 bases are a match to TRBD1. V shed 6 bases, J shed 4 bases, and the junction held 8 bases outside the gene matches. There are 13 residues in the CDR3. Germline V CDR1 and CDR2: SQVTM, ANQGSEA. The CDR3 is CSVERQGLYGYTF. The CDR3 DNA sequence: TGCAGCGTGGAAAGACAGGGACTCTATGGCTACACCTTC.

The chain combines TRBV19 with TRBJ2-7; D is ambiguous. This CDR3 is 13 amino acids long. The V and J ends lost 3 bases and 4 bases respectively, with 10 bases between them. Per germline, CDR1 LNHDA and CDR2 SQIVND (reference sequence). CDR3 protein: CASSIGLPYEQYF. CDR3 nucleotide sequence: TGTGCCAGTAGTATCGGTCTGCCTTACGAGCAGTACTTC.

The chain recombines TRBV4-2 with TRBJ2-1; TRBD2 agrees at 8 bases. The V gene end was trimmed by 3 bases and the J gene end by 0 bases; junction bases not matched to a gene: 7. Per germline, CDR1 LGHNA and CDR2 YNFKEQ. This CDR3 spans 17 amino acids. The CDR3 DNA reads TGTGCCAGCAGCCACGCGCTAGCGGGTAGCTCCTACAATGAGCAGTTCTTC. Its protein product is CASSHALAGSSYNEQFF.

The chain employs TRBV12-3 or TRBV12-4 and TRBJ2-7; the D is unclear. This CDR3 is built from 13 residues. V was shortened by 7 bases and J by 4 bases, with 14 bases between the two germline ends. The CDR3 DNA is TGTGCCAGCACCGACCAGGTGGGGTACGAGCAGTACTTC. This translates into CASTDQVGYEQYF.

This chain links TRBV4-3 with TRBJ2-7; TRBD1 matches 12 bases. Trimming removed 6 bases from V and 4 bases from J; junction bases left unmatched: 7. Germline lookup yields CDR1 LGHNA and CDR2 YSLEER. CDR3 size: 15 residues. The CDR3 reads CASRTSGQGAYEQYF. The CDR3 nucleotides are TGCGCCAGCAGAACGTCGGGACAGGGGGCTTACGAGCAGTACTTC.

The rearrangement uses TRBV11-2 and TRBJ1-1, with D uncertain. Germline CDR1 is SGHAT and CDR2 is FQNNGV. V was trimmed by 7 bases and J by 3 bases, leaving 12 bases between them. The CDR3 loop spans 13 amino acids. CDR3 loop: CASKQGWDTEAFF. In DNA, the CDR3 is TGTGCCAGCAAACAAGGGTGGGACACTGAAGCTTTCTTT.

The chain recombines TRBV4-1 with TRBJ2-1; D is undetermined. V was cut by 0 bases and J by 6 bases, with 12 bases left in between. Germline CDR1 MGHRA, CDR2 YSYEKL. This CDR3 is 15 amino acids long. CDR3 DNA sequence: TGCGCCAGCAGCCAAGATACCGGCTGGGGCAATGAGCAGTTCTTC. This translates into CASSQDTGWGNEQFF.

The CDR3 reads CASSLSPSLAGGLYEDTQYF. In DNA form, the CDR3 reads TGTGCCAGCAGCTTATCTCCCTCCTTAGCGGGAGGGCTTTATGAGGATACGCAGTATTTT. The rearrangement links TRBV11-2 to TRBJ2-3, with 11 bases identical to TRBD2. Losses at the gene ends were 2 bases for V and 6 bases for J; bases not matched to a gene: 19. The CDR3 spans 20 residues. CDR1 is SGHAT and CDR2 is FQNNGV in the germline V gene.

This chain links TRBV30 with TRBJ1-1; D perhaps matches TRBD1 (5 bases). This CDR3 is built from 15 residues. Trimming stripped 2 bases from V and 4 bases from J, with 17 bases between. The germline V gene has CDR1 GTSNPN and CDR2 SVGIG (reference sequence). The CDR3 DNA reads TGTGCCTGGAGTAGGGGTAGGGCGTTGAGCACTGAAGCTTTCTTT. Its translation: CAWSRGRALSTEAFF.

This rearrangement joins TRBV19 to TRBJ2-5, with D unclear. The CDR3 is 17 residues long. Trimming pared 3 bases from V and 1 base from J, leaving 18 bases between. Germline lookup yields CDR1 LNHDA and CDR2 SQIVND (reference sequence). The CDR3 is CASSIGWKTNTQETQYF. DNA of the CDR3: TGTGCCAGTAGTATCGGTTGGAAGACCAATACCCAAGAGACCCAGTACTTC.

The chain couples TRBV12-3 or TRBV12-4 to TRBJ2-2; D not resolved. The CDR3 totals 14 residues. With 4 bases removed from V and 4 bases from J, the gap between germline ends came to 10 bases. CDR3 sequence (DNA): TGTGCCAGCAGTTCTAATGGTGTCACCGGGGAGCTGTTTTTT. Amino acid sequence: CASSSNGVTGELFF.

The J gene is TRBJ1-5, the V gene TRBV6-5; D gene ambiguous. The V end was cut by 5 bases, the J end by 3 bases, with 11 bases between. There are 14 residues in the CDR3. In germline, CDR1 is MNHEY, CDR2 SVGAGI. The CDR3 region is CASSLTSVNQPQHF. CDR3 nucleotides: TGTGCCAGCAGTCTGACCAGCGTCAATCAGCCCCAGCATTTT.

The chain couples TRBV19 to TRBJ2-1, with 9 bases fitting TRBD1. Germline CDR1 LNHDA, CDR2 SQIVND (reference sequence). This CDR3 contains 15 residues. The V and J ends lost 9 bases and 0 bases, in that order; junction bases with no gene match: 6. The CDR3 nucleotides are TGTGCCAGCGCGACAGGGGGTGGCTCCTACAATGAGCAGTTCTTC. Translating it yields CASATGGGSYNEQFF. The complete variable domain, with remaining parts taken from reference TRBV19 and TRBJ2-1, reads DGGITQSPKYLFRKEGQNVTLSCEQNLNHDAMYWYRQDPGQGLRLIYYSQIVNDFQKGDIAEGYSVSREKKESFPLTVTSAQKNPTAFYLCASATGGGSYNEQFFGPGTRLTVL.

The CDR3 region is CASHIAGAYEQYV. The CDR3 bases are TGTGCCAGCCATATAGCGGGTGCCTACGAGCAGTACGTC. The V gene is TRBV11-3, the J gene TRBJ2-7; 7 bases line up with TRBD2. CDR3 length equals 13 residues. Per germline, CDR1 SGHNT and CDR2 YENEEA. The junction had 6 bases not matched to a gene; V was cut back by 8 bases and J by 2 bases.

This clonotype was picked up a small number of times. The chain employs TRBV19 and TRBJ2-3, with D perhaps TRBD2 (5 bases). Germline-derived CDR1 and CDR2 are LNHDA and SQIVND (reference sequence). The CDR3 is made up of 16 amino acids. Trimming left V 4 bases short and J 0 bases short, with 14 bases between. The CDR3 coding sequence is TGTGCCAGTAGTAGGCCGGGGTCCCCCAGCACAGATACGCAGTATTTT. Translation gives CASSRPGSPSTDTQYF.